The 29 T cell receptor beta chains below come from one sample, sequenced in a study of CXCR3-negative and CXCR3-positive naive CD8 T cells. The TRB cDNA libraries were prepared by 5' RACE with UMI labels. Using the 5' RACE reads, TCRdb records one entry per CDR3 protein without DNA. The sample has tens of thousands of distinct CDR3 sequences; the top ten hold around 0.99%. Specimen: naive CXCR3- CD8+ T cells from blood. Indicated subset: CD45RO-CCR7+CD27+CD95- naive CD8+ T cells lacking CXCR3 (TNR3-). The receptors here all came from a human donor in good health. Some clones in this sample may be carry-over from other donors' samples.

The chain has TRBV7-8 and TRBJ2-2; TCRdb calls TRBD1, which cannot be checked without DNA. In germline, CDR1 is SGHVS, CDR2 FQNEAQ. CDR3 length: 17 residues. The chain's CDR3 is CASSQREGTANTGELFF.

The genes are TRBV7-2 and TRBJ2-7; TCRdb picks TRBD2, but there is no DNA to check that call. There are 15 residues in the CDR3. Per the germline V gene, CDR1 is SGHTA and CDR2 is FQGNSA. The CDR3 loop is CASSLIERGGGEQYF.

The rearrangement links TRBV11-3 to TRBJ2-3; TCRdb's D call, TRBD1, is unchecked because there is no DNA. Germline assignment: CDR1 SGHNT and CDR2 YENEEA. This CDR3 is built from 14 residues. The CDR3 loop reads CASSRGQGADTQYF.

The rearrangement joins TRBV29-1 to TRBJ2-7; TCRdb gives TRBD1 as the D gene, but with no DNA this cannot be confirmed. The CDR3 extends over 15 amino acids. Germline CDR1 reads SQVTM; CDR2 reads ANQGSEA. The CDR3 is CSVEEGDRGISEQYF.

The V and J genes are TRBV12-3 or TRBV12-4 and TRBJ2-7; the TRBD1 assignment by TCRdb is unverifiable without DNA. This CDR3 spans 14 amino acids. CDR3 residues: CASSTGTGHYEQYF.

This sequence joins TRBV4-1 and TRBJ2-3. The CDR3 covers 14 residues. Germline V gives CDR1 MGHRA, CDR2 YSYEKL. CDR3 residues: CASSQGFGTDTQYF.

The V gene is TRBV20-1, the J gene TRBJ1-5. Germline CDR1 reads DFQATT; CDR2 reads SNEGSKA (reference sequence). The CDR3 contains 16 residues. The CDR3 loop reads CSAREEAAYSNQPQHF.

CDR3 loop: CASSAGTGGLEGEAFF. J is TRBJ1-1 and V is TRBV5-1; TCRdb's D gene call, TRBD1, goes unchecked for lack of DNA. Germline CDR1 and CDR2: SGHRS and YFSETQ. The CDR3 is made up of 16 amino acids.

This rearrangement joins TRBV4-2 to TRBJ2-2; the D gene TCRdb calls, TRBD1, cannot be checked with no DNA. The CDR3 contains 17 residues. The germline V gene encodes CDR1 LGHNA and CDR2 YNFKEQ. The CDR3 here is CASSQDPDRVNTGELFF.

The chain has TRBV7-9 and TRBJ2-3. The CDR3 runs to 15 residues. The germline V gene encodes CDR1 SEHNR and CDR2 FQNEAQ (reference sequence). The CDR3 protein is CASSLVTASTDTQYF.

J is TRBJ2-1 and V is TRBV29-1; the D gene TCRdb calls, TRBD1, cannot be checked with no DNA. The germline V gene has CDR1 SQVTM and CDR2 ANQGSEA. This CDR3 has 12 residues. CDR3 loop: CSIGGIYNEQFF.

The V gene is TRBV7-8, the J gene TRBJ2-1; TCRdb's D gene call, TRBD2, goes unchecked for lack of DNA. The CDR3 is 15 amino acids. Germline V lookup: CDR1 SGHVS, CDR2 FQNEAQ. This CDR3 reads CASSLAGSDYNEQFF.

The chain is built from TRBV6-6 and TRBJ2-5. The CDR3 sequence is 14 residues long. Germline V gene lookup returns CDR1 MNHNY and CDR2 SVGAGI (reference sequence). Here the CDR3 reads CASSYSFMEETQYF.

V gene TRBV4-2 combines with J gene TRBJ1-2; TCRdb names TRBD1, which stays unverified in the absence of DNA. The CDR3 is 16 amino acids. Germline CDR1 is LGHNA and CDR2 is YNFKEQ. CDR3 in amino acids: CASSQDLRGSNYGYTF.

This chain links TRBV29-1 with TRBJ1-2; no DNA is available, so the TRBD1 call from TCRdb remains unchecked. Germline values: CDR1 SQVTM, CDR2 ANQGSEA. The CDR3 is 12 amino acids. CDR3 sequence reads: CSVVGQGGGYTF. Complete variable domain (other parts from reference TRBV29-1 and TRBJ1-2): SAVISQKPSRDICQRGTSLTIQCQVDSQVTMMFWYRQQPGQSLTLIATANQGSEATYESGFVIDKFPISRPNLTFSTLTVSNMSPEDSSIYLCSVVGQGGGYTFGSGTRLTVV.

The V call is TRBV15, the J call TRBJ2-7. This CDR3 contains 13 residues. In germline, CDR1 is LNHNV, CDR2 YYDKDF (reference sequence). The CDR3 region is CATSRDSYYEQYF.

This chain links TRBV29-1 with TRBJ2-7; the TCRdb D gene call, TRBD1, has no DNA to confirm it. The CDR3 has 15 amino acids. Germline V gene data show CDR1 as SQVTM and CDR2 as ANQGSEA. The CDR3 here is CSVELGDRANYEQYF.

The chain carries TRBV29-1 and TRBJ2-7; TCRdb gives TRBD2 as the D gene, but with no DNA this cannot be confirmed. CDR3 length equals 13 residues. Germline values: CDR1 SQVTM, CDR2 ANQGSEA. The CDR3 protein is CSARAGGPDEQYF.

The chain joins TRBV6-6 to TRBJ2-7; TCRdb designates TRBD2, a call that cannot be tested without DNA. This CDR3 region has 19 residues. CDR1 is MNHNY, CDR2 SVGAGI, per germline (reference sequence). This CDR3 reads CASSYSFLGSGRLSYEQYF.

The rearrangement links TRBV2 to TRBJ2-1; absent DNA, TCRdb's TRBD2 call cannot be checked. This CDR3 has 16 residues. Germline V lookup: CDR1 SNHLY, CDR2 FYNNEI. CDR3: CASSSSSGGYYNEQFF.

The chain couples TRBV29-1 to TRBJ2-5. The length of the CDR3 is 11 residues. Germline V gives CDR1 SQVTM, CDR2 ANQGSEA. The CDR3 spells CSGSFQETQYF.

The CDR3 here is CASSLDRRPTRSSYEQYF. This chain joins TRBV6-2 or TRBV6-3 and TRBJ2-7; as DNA is missing, the TRBD1 call by TCRdb cannot be tested. This CDR3 is 18 amino acids long. The germline CDR1 and CDR2 sequences are MNHEY and SVGEGT.

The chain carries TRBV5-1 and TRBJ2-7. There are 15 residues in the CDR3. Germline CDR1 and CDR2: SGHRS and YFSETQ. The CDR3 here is CASSLAHRASYEQYF.

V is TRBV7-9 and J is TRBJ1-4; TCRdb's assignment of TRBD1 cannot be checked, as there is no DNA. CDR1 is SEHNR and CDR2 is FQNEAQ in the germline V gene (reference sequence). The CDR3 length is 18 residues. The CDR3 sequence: CASSPPPLSRPTNEKLFF. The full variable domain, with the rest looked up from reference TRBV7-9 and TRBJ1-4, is DTGVSQNPRHKITKRGQNVTFRCDPISEHNRLYWYRQTLGQGPEFLTYFQNEAQLEKSRLLSDRFSAERPKGSFSTLEIQRTEQGDSAMYLCASSPPPLSRPTNEKLFFGSGTQLSVL.

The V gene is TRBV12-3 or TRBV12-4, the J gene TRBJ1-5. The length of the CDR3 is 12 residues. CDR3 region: CASSPDSQPQHF.

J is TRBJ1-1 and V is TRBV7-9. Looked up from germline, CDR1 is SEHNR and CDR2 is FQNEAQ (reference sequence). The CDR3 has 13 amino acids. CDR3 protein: CASSHEDGPEAFF.

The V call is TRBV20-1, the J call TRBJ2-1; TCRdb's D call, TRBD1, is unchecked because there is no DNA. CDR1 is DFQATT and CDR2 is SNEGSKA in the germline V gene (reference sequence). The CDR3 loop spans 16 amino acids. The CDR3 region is CSARDSSGGEYNEQFF.

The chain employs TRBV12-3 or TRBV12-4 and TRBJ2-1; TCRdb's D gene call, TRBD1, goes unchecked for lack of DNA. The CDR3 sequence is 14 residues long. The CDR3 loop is CASSPSGLEGGRFF.

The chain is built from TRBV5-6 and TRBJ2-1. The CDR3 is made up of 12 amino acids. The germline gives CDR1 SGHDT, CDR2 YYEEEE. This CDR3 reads CASSLVENEQFF.